One T cell receptor beta chain is described in this entry. Its antigen is as yet unknown. This record belongs to a study of beta chain features in type 1 diabetes. Across the study: Across all samples, some 110 million sorted cells were examined. General observations from the study: The influence of HLA type on TCRB rearrangement stayed undetermined.

Sequencing targeted expressed TCRB transcripts, as all isolated RNA had been reverse transcribed. Some clones are missing from TCRdb's copy, which holds only in-frame ones; the method was immunoSEQ multiplex PCR. The sample shows 350,000 to 450,000 clones, around 14% of them seen only once. Material for sequencing was naive CD4+ T cells from blood. The sequence was collected from a man aged 30 to 45 in good health.

CDR3 coding DNA: TGTGCTATAAATCTTGGCACCAGTTACGGAGCTTTCTTT. This sequence encodes CAINLGTSYGAFF. The V gene is TRBV30, the J gene TRBJ1-1, with D hard to call. Germline CDR1 and CDR2: GTSNPN and SVGIG (reference sequence). CDR3 length: 13 amino acids.